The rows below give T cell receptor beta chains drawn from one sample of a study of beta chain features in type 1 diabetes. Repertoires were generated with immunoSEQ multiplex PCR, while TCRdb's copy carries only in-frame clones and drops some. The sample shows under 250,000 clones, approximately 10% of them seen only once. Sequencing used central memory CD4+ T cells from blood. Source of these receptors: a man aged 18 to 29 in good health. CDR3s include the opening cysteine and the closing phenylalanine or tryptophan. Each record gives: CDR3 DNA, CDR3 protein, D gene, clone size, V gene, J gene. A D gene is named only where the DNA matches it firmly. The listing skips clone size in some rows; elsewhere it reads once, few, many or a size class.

TGTGCCAGCAGCTTAATGGGTGAGGGGGCCAATCAGCCCCAGCATTTT	CASSLMGEGANQPQHF	TRBD1	-	TRBV7-9	TRBJ1-5
TGCAGCGTATCCGGGGGGTACAATGAGCAGTTCTTC	CSVSGGYNEQFF	TRBD2	many	TRBV29-1	TRBJ2-1
TGTGCCATCAGTGAACAGACAGGGGATGAGACCCAGTACTTC	CAISEQTGDETQYF	TRBD1	-	TRBV10-3	TRBJ2-5
TGTGCCAGCAGCATGGACGGGGAAAAGGCTGAAGCTTTCTTT	CASSMDGEKAEAFF	-	-	TRBV5-4	TRBJ1-1
TGTGCCTGGGGGTTGGGAGCGGGAGCGGGAGAGACCCAGTACTTC	CAWGLGAGAGETQYF	TRBD2	few	TRBV30	TRBJ2-5
TGTGCCAGCAGTCCACCGGGACTAGCGGGGCAGTACTTC	CASSPPGLAGQYF	TRBD2	-	TRBV6-6	TRBJ2-7
TGTGCCAGCAGCTTCGATAGCGGGACCTACAATGAGCAGTTCTTC	CASSFDSGTYNEQFF	TRBD2	-	TRBV7-2	TRBJ2-1
TGTGCCAGCAGCTTGCTCCAGTACGACCTCAATGAGCAGTTCTTC	CASSLLQYDLNEQFF	-	-	TRBV5-6	TRBJ2-1
TGCGCCAGCAGCTTATCAGGGGCCATGAGCTCTGGAAACACCATATATTTT	CASSLSGAMSSGNTIYF	-	-	TRBV5-1	TRBJ1-3
TGCAGCGTTGAGGGCTCTGGAAACACCATATATTTT	CSVEGSGNTIYF	-	-	TRBV29-1	TRBJ1-3
TGTGCCATCAGTGAGGGGACAGGGTCTCAGCCCCAGCATTTT	CAISEGTGSQPQHF	TRBD1	-	TRBV10-3	TRBJ1-5
TGTGCCAGCAGCCAATCTGTATTAGGCAATGAGCAGTTCTTC	CASSQSVLGNEQFF	-	-	TRBV11-3	TRBJ2-1
TGTGCCAGCTCTTCTGGGGGAAACGAGCAGCCCCAGCATTTT	CASSSGGNEQPQHF	-	many	TRBV18	TRBJ1-5
TGTGCTAGCAGCCCCGACAGGGCGGGAATTGCCCAGTACTTC	CASSPDRAGIAQYF	-	-	TRBV7-7	TRBJ2-5
TGTGCCTGGAGTGTATGGACAGCTGGAACACCCCTCCACTTT	CAWSVWTAGTPLHF	-	few	TRBV30	TRBJ1-6
TGTGCCACCAGCAGAGAGAGGTCCGCTAGCTACGAGCAGTACTTC	CATSRERSASYEQYF	-	few	TRBV15	TRBJ2-7
TGCGCCAGCAGCTTAGAGGGGGCCAATCAGCCCCAGCATTTT	CASSLEGANQPQHF	TRBD1	once	TRBV5-1	TRBJ1-5
TGTGCCAGCAGCCCGACTAGCGGGAACACCGGGGAGCTGTTTTTT	CASSPTSGNTGELFF	TRBD2	few	TRBV7-9	TRBJ2-2
TGTGCCAGCAGTTTAGGGGGAAACAAAAACATTCAGTACTTC	CASSLGGNKNIQYF	-	-	TRBV6-5	TRBJ2-4
TGCAGTGTTTCTCCCTTTGCAGAGCAGTTCTTC	CSVSPFAEQFF	-	few	TRBV20-1	TRBJ2-1
TGTGCCAGCAGCCCCGGGAGCTCTGAGCAGTTCTTC	CASSPGSSEQFF	-	many	TRBV14	TRBJ2-1
TGTGCCAGCAGCCAGGGGCTGAACACTGAAGCTTTCTTT	CASSQGLNTEAFF	-	-	TRBV9	TRBJ1-1
TGTGCCAGCAGTTCAATACAGGGTGGCGAGCAGTACTTC	CASSSIQGGEQYF	-	-	TRBV11-3	TRBJ2-7
TGTGCCAGCAGCTACAGACAGGCGTGGACCGGGGAGCTGTTTTTT	CASSYRQAWTGELFF	-	few	TRBV5-4	TRBJ2-2
TGCGCCAGCAGCCAAGAGAGGTGGGAGACCCAGTACTTC	CASSQERWETQYF	-	few	TRBV4-3	TRBJ2-5
TGTGCCATCAGTGAGGGGCCCGGCGGTATCTCCTACGAGCAGTACTTC	CAISEGPGGISYEQYF	-	few	TRBV10-3	TRBJ2-7
TGTGCCTGGAGTGTACCCGGGAACAGAGCAAACGGAAACACCATATATTTT	CAWSVPGNRANGNTIYF	-	-	TRBV30	TRBJ1-3
TGTGCCAGCAGTTTTCGAGGGGCCCCTGATGAGACCCAGTACTTC	CASSFRGAPDETQYF	-	-	TRBV28	TRBJ2-5
TGTGCCAGCCCCACTGGGGACTACTTCAATGAGCAGTTCTTC	CASPTGDYFNEQFF	TRBD2	-	TRBV18	TRBJ2-1
TGTGCCAGCAGCCAACCCGACAGAATCGGAAACACCATATATTTT	CASSQPDRIGNTIYF	-	few	TRBV6-5	TRBJ1-3
TGTGCCAGCAGTTCCGGGACAGGGGATGGCGAGCAGTACTTC	CASSSGTGDGEQYF	TRBD1	few	TRBV27	TRBJ2-7
TGTGCCAGCAGCGTAGAGGGCCGCTCTGGAAACACCATATATTTT	CASSVEGRSGNTIYF	-	few	TRBV9	TRBJ1-3
TGCAGCGTTGAATTGGACAACCGTTACGAGCAGTACTTC	CSVELDNRYEQYF	-	-	TRBV29-1	TRBJ2-7
TGCGCCAGCAGCTGGACTAGCGGCGCGAACACCGGGGAGCTGTTTTTT	CASSWTSGANTGELFF	TRBD2	few	TRBV5-1	TRBJ2-2
TGTGCCAGCAGTGGGGGGCTCTTCGGGAGTGCCTACGAGCAGTACTTC	CASSGGLFGSAYEQYF	-	-	TRBV2	TRBJ2-7
TGCAGCGTTGACTCTAGCGGGAGCTGGGAAGAGACCCAGTACTTC	CSVDSSGSWEETQYF	TRBD2	-	TRBV29-1	TRBJ2-5
TGCGCCAGCAGCCAAGACCGGACTAGACTCTACAATGAGCAGTTCTTC	CASSQDRTRLYNEQFF	TRBD2	-	TRBV4-3	TRBJ2-1
TGTGCCACTTCTGGGGGCTTCTACGAGCAGTACTTC	CATSGGFYEQYF	-	few	TRBV19	TRBJ2-7
TGCGCCAGCAGCCCCTTGCCAGGGAAAGAGACCCAGTACTTC	CASSPLPGKETQYF	-	-	TRBV4-1	TRBJ2-5
TGTGCCAGCAGTCCCGGACGGTACACAGATACGCAGTATTTT	CASSPGRYTDTQYF	-	-	TRBV6-6	TRBJ2-3
TGCAGCGCCTGGGGTGGACAGGGGATACTTATGAACACTGAAGCTTTCTTT	CSAWGGQGILMNTEAFF	TRBD1	few	TRBV29-1	TRBJ1-1
TGTGCCAGCAGCTTACCCCGACAGGGGAAGGAGACCCAGTACTTC	CASSLPRQGKETQYF	TRBD1	-	TRBV7-6	TRBJ2-5
TGTGCCAGCAGTTCCTTACAGGGAAATGAGCAGTTCTTC	CASSSLQGNEQFF	-	few	TRBV6-5	TRBJ2-1
TGTGCCAGCTCTCCAGGTGGGGCAGGGCGAGGCGAGCAGTACTTC	CASSPGGAGRGEQYF	-	-	TRBV11-1	TRBJ2-7
TGTGCCAGCTCACCCTCAATGGAGCCGACAGGGAAGGGCGAGCAGTACTTC	CASSPSMEPTGKGEQYF	TRBD1	-	TRBV18	TRBJ2-7
TGCGCCAGCAGCTTAACGGGGGCCTCGGACGGGGAGCAGTTCTTC	CASSLTGASDGEQFF	-	few	TRBV5-1	TRBJ2-1
TGTGCCAGTAGTCTGGCCACAGGCTATGAGCAGTTCTTC	CASSLATGYEQFF	-	many	TRBV19	TRBJ2-1
TGTGCCTGGAGTGGACAGAGGAACACTGAAGCTTTCTTT	CAWSGQRNTEAFF	-	many	TRBV30	TRBJ1-1
TGCGCCAGGGACAGGCTCTACAATGAGCAGTTCTTC	CARDRLYNEQFF	TRBD1	-	TRBV23-1	TRBJ2-1
TGTGCCAGCAGCTTGACACAGTACTCCTACGAGCAGTACTTC	CASSLTQYSYEQYF	-	-	TRBV5-4	TRBJ2-7
TGCAGCGGGGGACAGTTGAACACTGAAGCTTTCTTT	CSGGQLNTEAFF	TRBD1	-	TRBV29-1	TRBJ1-1
TGCGCCAGCAGCCTAGAGGGGCTGAGCACAGATACGCAGTATTTT	CASSLEGLSTDTQYF	-	few	TRBV4-3	TRBJ2-3
TGTGCCAGCAGCGTAGGAGCCGGACACCAAGCCAATGAGCAGTTCTTC	CASSVGAGHQANEQFF	-	few	TRBV9	TRBJ2-1
TGTGCCAGCAGCTTAACCCGACTCCAAGAGACCCAGTACTTC	CASSLTRLQETQYF	-	-	TRBV7-2	TRBJ2-5